Listed here are 17 T cell receptor beta chains from one sample, sequenced in a study of low-dose radiotherapy and immunotherapy resistance in tumors. Primers used for first-strand cDNA, a TRAV- and TRBV-specific set, covered both alpha and beta chains. Using a constant-region primer together with a V-primer adapter, TCRs were subjected to 20 PCR cycles of amplification. Via MiXCR, TCRdb re-called the reads, giving one row per CDR3 protein. The table records 80,000 to 95,000 distinct CDR3 sequences, under 9.5% of them present only once. Time point: before trial treatment. The sample here was PBMCs, taken before treatment. These receptors were obtained from a male donor with prostate cancer.

The table lists this clonotype with many counts. The chain is built from TRBV11-2 and TRBJ1-5, with unresolved D. Trimming took off 0 bases at V and 7 bases at J, with 13 bases between the two ends. Germline V gene data show CDR1 as SGHAT and CDR2 as FQNNGV. The CDR3 contains 15 residues. CDR3 nucleotides: TGTGCCAGCAGCTTAGATTCGGCGGGGAGGCAGCCCCAGCATTTT. Protein sequence: CASSLDSAGRQPQHF.

This clonotype has more than one count but fewer than ten. The chain has TRBV27 and TRBJ2-7, with D uncertain. The germline gives CDR1 MNHEY, CDR2 SMNVEV (reference sequence). The CDR3 contains 16 residues. Deletions cut 3 bases from V and 2 bases from J, with 17 bases between. The CDR3 spells CASSFLESSLPYEQYF. The CDR3 DNA sequence: TGTGCCAGCAGTTTCTTGGAGTCGTCCCTTCCCTACGAGCAGTACTTC.

This clonotype has at least ten counts. This chain links TRBV18 with TRBJ1-6, with 8 bases lining up with TRBD1. Trimming took 3 bases from V and 7 from J; bases not matched to a gene: 2. The CDR3 is 14 amino acids. The germline V gene has CDR1 KGHSH and CDR2 LQKENI. The CDR3 is CASSPDRGNSPLHF. DNA of the CDR3: TGTGCCAGCTCACCCGACAGGGGAAATTCACCCCTCCACTTT.

This clonotype was seen ten or more times. The chain links TRBV27 to TRBJ2-7, with D perhaps TRBD1 (6 bases). Trimming removed 0 bases at V and 3 bases at J, with 12 bases between. Germline values: CDR1 MNHEY, CDR2 SMNVEV (reference sequence). This CDR3 is 15 amino acids long. CDR3 nucleotides: TGTGCCAGCAGTTTATCAGTACAGGGAATCTACGAGCAGTACTTC. Its protein is CASSLSVQGIYEQYF.

As to this clonotype: This is likely an artifact of a read error, given a far larger clone one base away. The chain is built from TRBV28 and TRBJ2-7; D gene ambiguous. CDR1 and CDR2 (germline): MDHEN, SYDVKM. This CDR3 is built from 13 residues. V lost 5 bases and J 6 bases, leaving 14 bases between the germline ends. CDR3 residues: CASSDLQHSEQYF. As DNA, the CDR3 is TGTGCCAGCAGTGATTTGCAACATTCCGAGCAGTACTTC.

The sample holds many counts of this clonotype. The CDR3 spells CASSPPLAGEDTQYF. For the CDR3, the DNA is TGTGCCAGCAGTCCACCACTAGCGGGTGAAGATACGCAGTATTTT. The chain carries TRBV6-2 or TRBV6-3 and TRBJ2-3; 9 bases match TRBD2. Per germline, CDR1 MNHEY and CDR2 SVGEGT. V was clipped by 5 bases and J by 5 bases; unmatched bases: 8. This CDR3 comprises 15 residues.

This clonotype was seen repeatedly, ten times or more. This rearrangement joins TRBV29-1 to TRBJ1-1, with D unclear. The CDR3 runs 10 residues. CDR1 and CDR2 (germline): SQVTM, ANQGSEA. Trimming cost V 7 bases and J 1 base, with 4 bases left between them. CDR3 in amino acids: CSAKNTEAFF. CDR3 sequence (DNA): TGCAGCGCCAAGAACACTGAAGCTTTCTTT.

This clonotype came up many times. The chain carries TRBV5-1 and TRBJ2-7, with TRBD1 matching over 10 bases. The V gene's germline CDR1 is SGHRS and CDR2 YFSETQ. The CDR3 contains 15 residues. V lost 4 bases and J lost 2; bases outside the gene matches: 6. The CDR3 protein is CASSNGQGGTYEQYF. The CDR3 DNA reads as TGCGCCAGCAGCAATGGACAGGGGGGGACCTACGAGCAGTACTTC.

This clonotype was picked up many times. The chain has TRBV5-5 and TRBJ2-7, with TRBD1 as a possible D gene (6 bases). Trimming took off 0 bases at V and 3 bases at J, with 13 bases between the two ends. This CDR3 contains 15 residues. The germline CDR1 and CDR2 sequences are SGHKS and YYEKEE (reference sequence). This CDR3 is CASSLERQAIYEQYF. The CDR3 DNA reads TGTGCCAGCAGCTTGGAGAGACAGGCTATCTACGAGCAGTACTTC.

This clonotype has a count of ten or more. V and J are TRBV7-2 and TRBJ1-2; 9 nucleotides agree with TRBD1. The CDR3 spans 12 residues. V dropped 5 bases and J dropped 7; count of bases not matched to a gene: 2. The germline gives CDR1 SGHTA, CDR2 FQGNSA. For the CDR3, the DNA is TGTGCCAGCAGCCGGGACAGGGTTGGCTACACCTTC. It is translated as CASSRDRVGYTF.

This clonotype was seen at least ten times. The J gene is TRBJ2-1, the V gene TRBV30; D is unclear. Germline V lookup: CDR1 GTSNPN, CDR2 SVGIG (reference sequence). The CDR3 runs 13 residues. V was clipped by 2 bases and J by 2 bases, with 7 bases between them. The CDR3 region has the DNA TGTGCCTGGAGTCCGCACACCTACAATGAGCAGTTCTTC. This codes for CAWSPHTYNEQFF.

This clonotype was detected many times. The gene calls are TRBV10-3 and TRBJ2-5; a weak D match, TRBD2 (7 bases). The CDR3 is 14 amino acids. The V gene lost 6 bases and the J gene lost 5 bases, with 16 bases spanning the gap. CDR1 is ENHRY and CDR2 is SYGVKD in the germline V gene. The DNA of the CDR3 is TGTGCCATCAGCTCAACAGGGCGGGAGGAGACCCAGTACTTC. Its translation: CAISSTGREETQYF.

This clonotype was seen only a few times. The chain carries TRBV5-4 and TRBJ1-1, with D tentatively TRBD1 (5 bases). This CDR3 has 13 amino acids. The germline V and J ends were trimmed by 4 bases and 2 bases, with 9 bases remaining between them. The V gene's germline CDR1 is SGHNT and CDR2 YYREEE (reference sequence). The CDR3 nucleotides read TGTGCCAGCAGCCCGCAGGGAAACACTGAAGCTTTCTTT. Residues: CASSPQGNTEAFF.

This clonotype was picked up many times. The V call is TRBV20-1, the J call TRBJ2-4, with D perhaps TRBD2 (6 bases). The CDR3 covers 15 residues. Trimming pared 3 bases from V and 0 bases from J, leaving 12 bases between. Germline CDR1 and CDR2: DFQATT and SNEGSKA (reference sequence). CDR3 sequence: CSARQPGVAKNIQYF. The CDR3 DNA is TGCAGTGCTAGGCAACCGGGAGTAGCCAAAAACATTCAGTACTTC.

The CDR3 DNA reads TGTGCCAGCAGCAAAATCAGCCAAAGGCAGCAACAAAACACCGGGGAGCTGTTTTTT. This gives the protein CASSKISQRQQQNTGELFF. The J gene is TRBJ2-2, the V gene TRBV21-1. TRBV21-1 is assigned pseudogene status. The CDR3 is 19 amino acids.

This clonotype was counted once. A far larger clone differs by one base, so this is likely a read error. The chain couples TRBV5-4 to TRBJ2-4, with 7 bases lining up with TRBD2. Germline V gene data show CDR1 as SGHNT and CDR2 as YYREEE (reference sequence). This CDR3 has 15 residues. With 2 bases clipped from V and 13 bases from J, the junction kept 15 bases outside the gene matches. This chain's CDR3 is CASSFGGSSYNEQYF. In DNA, the CDR3 is TGTGCCAGCAGCTTTGGCGGGAGCTCCTACAATGAGCAGTACTTC.

This clonotype was observed many times. The V gene is TRBV9, the J gene TRBJ2-5, with TRBD2 identical over 11 bases. Looked up from germline, CDR1 is SGDLS and CDR2 is YYNGEE. The V and J ends lost 0 bases and 5 bases, in that order; junction bases with no gene match: 12. This CDR3 region has 18 residues. This CDR3 is CASSVGGLAGGGGETQYF. In DNA form, the CDR3 reads TGTGCCAGCAGCGTAGGAGGGCTAGCGGGAGGTGGGGGTGAGACCCAGTACTTC.